These T cell receptor beta chains were read from a single sample in a study of Ad26.COV2.S vaccination and SARS-CoV-2 variants. Sequencing was performed with immunoSEQ multiplex PCR; in TCRdb, only in-frame clones are kept and a portion is missing. The repertoire holds about 350,000 clones, with 80% to 90% as singletons. The sequencing used peripheral blood, collected in a trial of Ad26.COV2.S vaccine versus placebo. The source of these receptors is a person aged 18-60 years who received the Ad26.COV2.S COVID-19 vaccine or a placebo. Both conserved end residues are part of each CDR3. D genes are given only for firm matches. Rows may omit the clone size; those that give it use once, few, many or a size class.

j_call d_call clone_size v_call cdr3_nt cdr3_aa
TRBJ2-1 TRBD2 NA TRBV18 TGTGCCAGCTCACCACTCGGGGGGGCCTCCAATGAGCAGTTCTTC CASSPLGGASNEQFF
TRBJ1-5 NA NA TRBV19 TGTGCCAGTAGTCCGAGTCCCACCTATAGCAATCAGCCCCAGCATTTT CASSPSPTYSNQPQHF
TRBJ1-2 NA NA TRBV13 TGTGCCAGCAGCTTAGCCTATGGGGGGCGGGATGGCTACACCTTC CASSLAYGGRDGYTF
TRBJ1-3 NA NA TRBV2 TGTGCCAGCAGTGAAGGTAGCTCTGGAAACACCATATATTTT CASSEGSSGNTIYF
TRBJ2-7 NA NA TRBV4-1 TGCGCCAGCAGCCAGGGGCCCGCTACCTACGAGCAGTACTTC CASSQGPATYEQYF
TRBJ1-5 NA once TRBV15 TGTGCCACCAGTCGGGGCGGCAGCGGGAATCAGCCCCAGCATTTT CATSRGGSGNQPQHF
TRBJ1-3 NA NA TRBV14 TGTGCCAGCAGCCCGAAATATTTT CASSPKYF
TRBJ2-7 NA few TRBV2 TGTGCCAGCAAGGTCGACAGTCCCTACGAGCAGTACTTC CASKVDSPYEQYF
TRBJ2-1 NA once TRBV7-8 TGTGCCAGCAGCCCCGGAAACAATGAGCAGTTCTTC CASSPGNNEQFF
TRBJ2-7 NA NA TRBV6-5 TGTGCCAGCAGTTACTCAGGGAAAGACGAGCAGTACTTC CASSYSGKDEQYF
TRBJ2-1 NA NA TRBV7-2 TGTGCCAAAGGGACCTCTAACAATGAGCAGTTCTTC CAKGTSNNEQFF
TRBJ1-3 NA NA TRBV6-5 TGTGCCAGCAGGACAGCCAACTCTGGAAACACCATATATTTT CASRTANSGNTIYF
TRBJ2-3 NA NA TRBV5-1 TGCGCCAGCAGAGGGTGGCGGGGGCGAACAGATACGCAGTATTTT CASRGWRGRTDTQYF
TRBJ1-6 NA NA TRBV7-9 TGTGCCAGCAGCTTGGAGCCCCCCTATAATTCACCCCTCCACTTT CASSLEPPYNSPLHF
TRBJ2-3 TRBD1 NA TRBV2 TGTGCCAGCAGCTTTTCAGGGGGAGATACGCAGTATTTT CASSFSGGDTQYF
TRBJ2-1 NA NA TRBV9 TGTGCCAGCAGCGTTACGACGGGAGAAACCTACAATGAGCAGTTCTTC CASSVTTGETYNEQFF
TRBJ1-2 TRBD1 NA TRBV9 TGTGCCAGCAGCGTAGAAGTACAGGGGGACTATGGCTACACCTTC CASSVEVQGDYGYTF
TRBJ2-2 TRBD1 NA TRBV5-6 TGTGCCAGCAGCCAGCCGGGACAGGGGGCGTACACCGGGGAGCTGTTTTTT CASSQPGQGAYTGELFF
TRBJ2-4 NA NA TRBV6-1 TGTGCCAGCAGTGAAACAGGGATAGCCAAAAACATTCAGTACTTC CASSETGIAKNIQYF
TRBJ1-1 NA NA TRBV6-6 TGTGCCAGCAGTAGATCCAACCTAGCAGGGGACTACACTGAAGCTTTCTTT CASSRSNLAGDYTEAFF
TRBJ1-1 NA NA TRBV5-6 TGTGCCAGCAGCACCAGGGCGAACACTGAAGCTTTCTTT CASSTRANTEAFF
TRBJ1-2 NA NA TRBV30 TGTGCCTGGAGAGACCCAGGGTACGGCTACACCTTC CAWRDPGYGYTF
TRBJ2-3 NA NA TRBV7-9 TGTGCCAGCAGCTTAGGGCGCAAACTGTCAGATACGCAGTATTTT CASSLGRKLSDTQYF
TRBJ1-3 NA NA TRBV5-1 TGCGCCAGCAGCTTGGCGGGGCAGGTAGATGGAAACACCATATATTTT CASSLAGQVDGNTIYF
TRBJ2-7 NA NA TRBV5-1 TGCGCCAGCAGCTTGTTCCAGTACGAGCAGTACTTC CASSLFQYEQYF
TRBJ1-6 NA once TRBV9 TGTGCCAGCAGCGTTACACAGGGTGGGGATTCACCCCTCCACTTT CASSVTQGGDSPLHF
TRBJ2-3 NA NA TRBV6-4 TGTGCCAGCAGTGAAGGGGACACCGGGGGGACTAGCACAGATACGCAGTATTTT CASSEGDTGGTSTDTQYF
TRBJ1-2 NA NA TRBV7-3 TGTGCCAGCAGCTTATCGCCGGGGGGCAACTATGGCTACACCTTC CASSLSPGGNYGYTF
TRBJ2-7 NA NA TRBV7-9 TGTGCCAGCAGCTTAGCTCATGGGGCTTCCTCCTACGAGCAGTACTTC CASSLAHGASSYEQYF
TRBJ1-5 TRBD1 NA TRBV19 TGTGCCAGTAGTATCCGGGACAGGGAAATGTATCAGCCCCAGCATTTT CASSIRDREMYQPQHF